These T cell receptor beta chains were read from a single sample in a study of T-cell reconstitution after alpha-beta-depleted transplantation in children. TCRdb re-called the PCR reads with MiXCR, one entry per CDR3 protein. The table shows roughly 790,000 distinct CDR3 sequences, with 16% occurring only once. This sample comprised PBMCs, mostly from graft donor cells, obtained 360 days after TCRalphabeta/CD19-depleted stem cell transplant. The receptors shown here come from a male patient aged 10 to 17 who had a stem cell transplant for acute lymphoblastic leukemia, so the T cells may come from the graft donor. Both conserved end residues are part of each CDR3. The order of the fields is V gene, clone size, CDR3 length, J gene, D gene, CDR3 protein, CDR3 DNA. A D gene is named only where the DNA matches it firmly. Size tells how often a clone was seen (once, few, many) or the class of an expanded clone, and some rows leave it out.

v_call: TRBV6-1
clone_size: NA
cdr3_length: 18
j_call: TRBJ2-3
d_call: TRBD1
cdr3_aa: CASKRGLGITTSTDTQYF
cdr3_nt: TGTGCCAGCAAAAGGGGGCTCGGAATTACTACTAGCACAGATACGCAGTATTTT

v_call: TRBV20-1
clone_size: NA
cdr3_length: 14
j_call: TRBJ2-5
d_call: NA
cdr3_aa: CSARDPRQKETQYF
cdr3_nt: TGCAGTGCTAGAGATCCCCGACAGAAAGAGACCCAGTACTTC

v_call: TRBV5-1
clone_size: NA
cdr3_length: 13
j_call: TRBJ2-7
d_call: NA
cdr3_aa: CASSGGILYEQYF
cdr3_nt: TGCGCCAGCAGCGGCGGGATCCTCTACGAGCAGTACTTC

v_call: TRBV20-1
clone_size: few
cdr3_length: 14
j_call: TRBJ2-1
d_call: NA
cdr3_aa: CSARDLTPYNEQFF
cdr3_nt: TGCAGTGCTAGAGACCTGACCCCCTACAATGAGCAGTTCTTC

v_call: TRBV7-9
clone_size: few
cdr3_length: 13
j_call: TRBJ1-1
d_call: NA
cdr3_aa: CASRKVSNTEAFF
cdr3_nt: TGTGCCAGCAGAAAAGTCTCGAACACTGAAGCTTTCTTT

v_call: TRBV11-2
clone_size: few
cdr3_length: 16
j_call: TRBJ2-2
d_call: NA
cdr3_aa: CASSFGGARETGELFF
cdr3_nt: TGTGCCAGCAGCTTTGGTGGGGCCAGGGAAACCGGGGAGCTGTTTTTT

v_call: TRBV7-2
clone_size: few
cdr3_length: 14
j_call: TRBJ2-2
d_call: NA
cdr3_aa: CASSLEESPGELFF
cdr3_nt: TGTGCCAGCAGCTTAGAGGAGAGTCCCGGGGAGCTGTTTTTT

v_call: TRBV5-1
clone_size: NA
cdr3_length: 15
j_call: TRBJ2-1
d_call: NA
cdr3_aa: CASSPDPGLYNEQFF
cdr3_nt: TGCGCCAGCAGCCCTGACCCGGGACTGTACAATGAGCAGTTCTTC

v_call: TRBV27
clone_size: few
cdr3_length: 14
j_call: TRBJ2-7
d_call: NA
cdr3_aa: CASKRGVNSYEQYF
cdr3_nt: TGTGCCAGCAAAAGAGGGGTTAACTCCTACGAGCAGTACTTC

v_call: TRBV24-1
clone_size: many
cdr3_length: 13
j_call: TRBJ1-5
d_call: TRBD1
cdr3_aa: CATSLTGYQPQHF
cdr3_nt: TGTGCCACCAGTCTGACAGGGTATCAGCCCCAGCATTTT

v_call: TRBV3-1
clone_size: few
cdr3_length: 16
j_call: TRBJ2-7
d_call: TRBD2
cdr3_aa: CACSQDQTSGSYEQYF
cdr3_nt: TGTGCCTGCAGCCAAGATCAGACTAGCGGGAGTTACGAGCAGTACTTC

v_call: TRBV11-2
clone_size: NA
cdr3_length: 12
j_call: TRBJ1-6
d_call: NA
cdr3_aa: CATRGLGSPLHF
cdr3_nt: TGTGCTACCCGCGGGCTAGGTTCACCCCTCCACTTT

v_call: TRBV12-3/TRBV12-4
clone_size: NA
cdr3_length: 15
j_call: TRBJ2-7
d_call: TRBD2
cdr3_aa: CASKLTSGSLYEQYF
cdr3_nt: TGTGCCAGCAAGCTGACTAGCGGGTCGCTGTACGAGCAGTACTTC

v_call: TRBV3-1
clone_size: few
cdr3_length: 17
j_call: TRBJ2-1
d_call: TRBD2
cdr3_aa: CASSHPTPSGSHNEQFF
cdr3_nt: TGTGCCAGCAGCCACCCAACTCCTAGCGGGAGCCACAATGAGCAGTTCTTC

v_call: TRBV10-3
clone_size: many
cdr3_length: 15
j_call: TRBJ2-1
d_call: TRBD2
cdr3_aa: CAIRSSGSSYNEQFF
cdr3_nt: TGTGCCATCAGGAGTAGCGGGAGCTCCTACAATGAGCAGTTCTTC

v_call: TRBV3-1
clone_size: NA
cdr3_length: 15
j_call: TRBJ1-4
d_call: NA
cdr3_aa: CASSQDGLGSEKLFF
cdr3_nt: TGTGCCAGCAGCCAAGACGGGCTGGGTAGTGAAAAACTGTTTTTT

v_call: TRBV5-6
clone_size: many
cdr3_length: 12
j_call: TRBJ2-1
d_call: NA
cdr3_aa: CASRVALAIPSF
cdr3_nt: TGTGCCAGCAGGGTTGCGCTAGCCATCCCCTCGTTC

v_call: TRBV12-3/TRBV12-4
clone_size: many
cdr3_length: 14
j_call: TRBJ2-1
d_call: NA
cdr3_aa: CASSFLLGNNEQFF
cdr3_nt: TGTGCCAGCAGTTTCCTTCTGGGAAACAATGAGCAGTTCTTC

v_call: TRBV25-1
clone_size: few
cdr3_length: 15
j_call: TRBJ2-2
d_call: NA
cdr3_aa: CASSTPGHYTGELFF
cdr3_nt: TGTGCCAGCAGCACGCCGGGACACTACACCGGGGAGCTGTTTTTT

v_call: TRBV12-3/TRBV12-4
clone_size: few
cdr3_length: 14
j_call: TRBJ1-2
d_call: NA
cdr3_aa: CASSGTTVNYGYTF
cdr3_nt: TGTGCCAGCAGTGGAACGACAGTTAACTATGGCTACACCTTC

v_call: TRBV20-1
clone_size: NA
cdr3_length: 14
j_call: TRBJ2-3
d_call: TRBD2
cdr3_aa: CSARVGRAADTQYF
cdr3_nt: TGCAGTGCTAGAGTCGGGAGGGCCGCAGATACGCAGTATTTT

v_call: TRBV19
clone_size: NA
cdr3_length: 17
j_call: TRBJ2-3
d_call: TRBD2
cdr3_aa: CASSILGPGRTADTQYF
cdr3_nt: TGTGCCAGTAGTATACTCGGACCCGGGAGGACCGCCGATACGCAGTATTTT

v_call: TRBV5-1
clone_size: many
cdr3_length: 14
j_call: TRBJ2-1
d_call: NA
cdr3_aa: CASSLRTATHEQFF
cdr3_nt: TGCGCCAGCAGCTTAAGGACAGCCACCCATGAGCAGTTCTTC

v_call: TRBV12-3/TRBV12-4
clone_size: few
cdr3_length: 17
j_call: TRBJ1-5
d_call: TRBD1
cdr3_aa: CASSPLDRVGPDQPQHF
cdr3_nt: TGTGCCAGCAGTCCCCTTGACAGGGTTGGGCCAGATCAGCCCCAGCATTTT

v_call: TRBV30
clone_size: NA
cdr3_length: 16
j_call: TRBJ2-5
d_call: NA
cdr3_aa: CAWSVLYRGRKETQYF
cdr3_nt: TGTGCCTGGAGTGTACTTTACCGGGGGAGGAAAGAGACCCAGTACTTC

v_call: TRBV28
clone_size: few
cdr3_length: 17
j_call: TRBJ2-7
d_call: TRBD2
cdr3_aa: CASSFPLGGEGVYEQYF
cdr3_nt: TGTGCCAGCAGTTTTCCTCTGGGGGGGGAGGGCGTTTACGAGCAGTACTTC

v_call: TRBV19
clone_size: few
cdr3_length: 14
j_call: TRBJ1-1
d_call: TRBD1
cdr3_aa: CASSITGGITEAFF
cdr3_nt: TGTGCCAGTAGTATAACAGGGGGCATCACTGAAGCTTTCTTT

v_call: TRBV13
clone_size: NA
cdr3_length: 13
j_call: TRBJ2-7
d_call: NA
cdr3_aa: CASSSTGADEQYF
cdr3_nt: TGTGCCAGCAGCTCTACTGGGGCGGACGAGCAGTACTTC

v_call: TRBV9
clone_size: many
cdr3_length: 19
j_call: TRBJ2-1
d_call: TRBD2
cdr3_aa: CASSSLGGFGGSSYNEQFF
cdr3_nt: TGTGCCAGCAGCTCACTCGGGGGGTTTGGCGGGAGCTCCTACAATGAGCAGTTCTTC

v_call: TRBV7-3
clone_size: NA
cdr3_length: 16
j_call: TRBJ2-2
d_call: TRBD2
cdr3_aa: CASSLTSSGRPGELFF
cdr3_nt: TGTGCCAGCAGCTTAACTTCTAGCGGGAGACCCGGGGAGCTGTTTTTT

v_call: TRBV19
clone_size: few
cdr3_length: 12
j_call: TRBJ2-7
d_call: NA
cdr3_aa: CASSPQGREQYF
cdr3_nt: TGTGCCAGTAGTCCACAGGGACGCGAGCAGTACTTC

v_call: TRBV7-8
clone_size: few
cdr3_length: 14
j_call: TRBJ2-5
d_call: TRBD1
cdr3_aa: CASSTYRGKETQYF
cdr3_nt: TGTGCCAGCAGCACATACAGGGGGAAAGAGACCCAGTACTTC

v_call: TRBV20-1
clone_size: many
cdr3_length: 15
j_call: TRBJ2-7
d_call: NA
cdr3_aa: CSNDRRLISTYEQYF
cdr3_nt: TGCAGTAACGATCGCAGGCTCATTTCGACCTACGAGCAGTACTTC

v_call: TRBV25-1
clone_size: NA
cdr3_length: 14
j_call: TRBJ2-7
d_call: NA
cdr3_aa: CASSKTWSSYEQYF
cdr3_nt: TGTGCCAGCAGTAAAACTTGGAGCTCCTACGAGCAGTACTTC

v_call: TRBV5-1
clone_size: few
cdr3_length: 15
j_call: TRBJ2-7
d_call: NA
cdr3_aa: CASSLAPDWDYEQYF
cdr3_nt: TGCGCCAGCAGCTTGGCCCCCGACTGGGACTACGAGCAGTACTTC

v_call: TRBV6-2/TRBV6-3
clone_size: many
cdr3_length: 13
j_call: TRBJ2-7
d_call: NA
cdr3_aa: CASSQTVTYEQYF
cdr3_nt: TGTGCCAGCAGCCAGACAGTAACCTACGAGCAGTACTTC

v_call: TRBV7-2
clone_size: few
cdr3_length: 15
j_call: TRBJ2-7
d_call: TRBD1
cdr3_aa: CASSLSWTGAYEQYF
cdr3_nt: TGTGCCAGCAGCTTATCATGGACAGGGGCCTACGAGCAGTACTTC

v_call: TRBV5-1
clone_size: NA
cdr3_length: 16
j_call: TRBJ2-3
d_call: NA
cdr3_aa: CASRIDGQSSTDTQYF
cdr3_nt: TGCGCCAGCAGGATAGACGGGCAGTCTAGCACAGATACGCAGTATTTT

v_call: TRBV29-1
clone_size: few
cdr3_length: 12
j_call: TRBJ2-7
d_call: NA
cdr3_aa: CSVVLPSYEQYF
cdr3_nt: TGCAGCGTTGTGCTCCCCTCCTACGAGCAGTACTTC

v_call: TRBV10-3
clone_size: many
cdr3_length: 11
j_call: TRBJ2-1
d_call: NA
cdr3_aa: CAIAWGNEQFF
cdr3_nt: TGTGCCATCGCCTGGGGCAATGAGCAGTTCTTC

v_call: TRBV7-2
clone_size: NA
cdr3_length: 15
j_call: TRBJ2-3
d_call: TRBD1
cdr3_aa: CASRDSSFFTDTQYF
cdr3_nt: TGTGCCAGTAGGGACAGTTCTTTTTTCACAGATACGCAGTATTTT

v_call: TRBV28
clone_size: few
cdr3_length: 15
j_call: TRBJ2-7
d_call: TRBD2
cdr3_aa: CASRDSGRARDEQYF
cdr3_nt: TGTGCCAGCAGGGATAGCGGGAGGGCCCGAGACGAGCAGTACTTC

v_call: TRBV5-1
clone_size: many
cdr3_length: 17
j_call: TRBJ1-2
d_call: TRBD1
cdr3_aa: CASSLDTGVRLGYGYTF
cdr3_nt: TGCGCCAGCAGCTTGGATACAGGGGTTCGCCTGGGCTATGGCTACACCTTC

v_call: TRBV4-2
clone_size: NA
cdr3_length: 17
j_call: TRBJ2-1
d_call: TRBD2
cdr3_aa: CASSQDRRLASYNEQFF
cdr3_nt: TGTGCCAGCAGCCAAGATCGAAGACTAGCTTCCTACAATGAGCAGTTCTTC

v_call: TRBV25-1
clone_size: few
cdr3_length: 15
j_call: TRBJ1-2
d_call: NA
cdr3_aa: CASSDSGALNYGYTF
cdr3_nt: TGTGCCAGCAGTGATTCAGGGGCCCTTAACTATGGCTACACCTTC

v_call: TRBV25-1
clone_size: few
cdr3_length: 13
j_call: TRBJ2-7
d_call: TRBD1
cdr3_aa: CASTGQGIYEQYF
cdr3_nt: TGTGCCAGCACGGGACAGGGAATATACGAGCAGTACTTC

v_call: TRBV9
clone_size: NA
cdr3_length: 21
j_call: TRBJ2-6
d_call: TRBD1
cdr3_aa: CASSVGPFYGQVHSGANVLTF
cdr3_nt: TGTGCCAGCAGCGTAGGACCCTTCTATGGACAGGTTCACTCTGGGGCCAACGTCCTGACTTTC

v_call: TRBV5-1
clone_size: NA
cdr3_length: 15
j_call: TRBJ2-1
d_call: TRBD2
cdr3_aa: CASSSRTSGSYEQFF
cdr3_nt: TGCGCCAGCAGCTCCAGGACTAGCGGGAGCTATGAGCAGTTCTTC

v_call: TRBV20-1
clone_size: NA
cdr3_length: 13
j_call: TRBJ1-2
d_call: NA
cdr3_aa: CSVPPAENYGYTF
cdr3_nt: TGCAGTGTCCCACCGGCCGAAAACTATGGCTACACCTTC